Listed below are T cell receptor beta chains from one sample, sequenced in a study of identifying expanded T cells in peripheral blood. Repertoires were generated with immunoSEQ multiplex PCR, while TCRdb's copy carries only in-frame clones and drops some. This sample has around 100,000 clones; 80% to 90% occur once, and the top ten carry less than 7%. The sequenced sample consisted of blood. The source is a person aged 18 to 75 in good health. The CDR3 runs from the conserved cysteine through the conserved F or W. D genes are given only for firm matches. Clone size appears in some rows only: once, few, many, or a class for an expanded clone.

v_call	d_call	clone_size	j_call	cdr3_nt	cdr3_aa
TRBV6-5	-	-	TRBJ1-4	TGTGCCAGCAGTTACGGGGGGGCTACTAATGAAAAACTGTTTTTT	CASSYGGATNEKLFF
TRBV7-9	TRBD1	-	TRBJ2-3	TGTGCCAGCAGCTTTCGAGAAGGGACAGTCACAGATACGCAGTATTTT	CASSFREGTVTDTQYF
TRBV9	TRBD1	-	TRBJ1-5	TGTGCCAGCAGCGTGGGACAGGTTGGTCAGCCCCAGCATTTT	CASSVGQVGQPQHF
TRBV29-1	TRBD1	-	TRBJ2-5	TGCAGCGTTGAAGTCTTCTCGGGACAGGGAGGCGAGACCCAGTACTTC	CSVEVFSGQGGETQYF
TRBV9	TRBD2	-	TRBJ2-7	TGTGCCAGCAGCGTTGGACTAGCGGGAGTAGGGTACGAGCAGTACTTC	CASSVGLAGVGYEQYF
TRBV7-8	-	-	TRBJ2-2	TGTGCCAGCAGCCGCCCTGGTGGGGCGGAGCTGTTTTTT	CASSRPGGAELFF
TRBV5-1	-	-	TRBJ1-6	TGCGCCAGCAGCTTCCGGGACATAACCCCGAATTCACCCCTCCACTTT	CASSFRDITPNSPLHF
TRBV5-5	TRBD1	few	TRBJ1-6	TGTGCCAGCAGCTTGGCGGAGACAGGGGGCACCTATAATTCACCCCTCCACTTT	CASSLAETGGTYNSPLHF
TRBV29-1	-	-	TRBJ2-7	TGCAGCGTTGAAGCTGGTCCTTCCTACGAGCAGTACTTC	CSVEAGPSYEQYF
TRBV12-5	-	-	TRBJ2-2	TGTGCTAGTGTTGGGACCACCGGGGGCGGGGAGCTGTTTTTT	CASVGTTGGGELFF
TRBV18	-	-	TRBJ2-6	TGTGCCAGCTCACGCTACCCAGCAGGGGCCGACAAAAGCTCTGGGGCCAACGTCCTGACTTTC	CASSRYPAGADKSSGANVLTF
TRBV10-3	-	-	TRBJ1-2	TGTGCCGTCAGCGGGCTCGGGACTGAGTCTAACTATGGCTACACCTTC	CAVSGLGTESNYGYTF
TRBV15	-	-	TRBJ2-7	TGTGCCACCAGCTCCAAGGTTATCTACGAGCAGTACTTC	CATSSKVIYEQYF
TRBV5-1	TRBD2	-	TRBJ2-1	TGCGCCAGCACCATTAGCGGGGGTGACTCCTACAATGAGCAGTTCTTC	CASTISGGDSYNEQFF
TRBV25-1	-	-	TRBJ1-2	TGTGCCAGCAGTGAAGGTCAAGGGGCTAACTATGGCTACACCTTC	CASSEGQGANYGYTF
TRBV4-1	-	-	TRBJ1-5	TGCGCCAGCAGCCACCAGAATCAGCCCCAGCATTTT	CASSHQNQPQHF
TRBV29-1	-	-	TRBJ1-4	TGCAGCGCCCGTATTGCAACTAATGAAAAACTGTTTTTT	CSARIATNEKLFF
TRBV7-9	-	-	TRBJ2-1	TGTGCCAGCAGCTTAGGAGCGGTCTCCTACAATGAGCAGTTCTTC	CASSLGAVSYNEQFF
TRBV7-8	-	-	TRBJ2-3	TGTGCCAGCAGCCGGATCACAGATACGCAGTATTTT	CASSRITDTQYF
TRBV9	-	-	TRBJ2-3	TGTGCCAGACCCGGGGCAGGGGCGCGTTCTAGCACAGATACGCAGTATTTT	CARPGAGARSSTDTQYF
TRBV9	-	-	TRBJ1-1	TGTGCCAGCAGCGATAACGCGTTGATGTACACTGAAGCTTTCTTT	CASSDNALMYTEAFF
TRBV19	TRBD1	-	TRBJ1-1	TGTGCCAGTAGTATAGCTCAGGGGGGTTGGACTGAAGCTTTCTTT	CASSIAQGGWTEAFF